This TCR beta chain is drawn from a study of blood T cell repertoires in COVID-19. Study as a whole: COVID-19 samples, acute and convalescent, were from the United States, Italy and Spain. The analysed material was cDNA or gDNA that came from T cells, B-cell-depleted T cells, or PBMCs.

The V and J ends lost 3 bases and 4 bases respectively, with 12 bases between them. The CDR3 is 14 residues long. CDR1 and CDR2 (germline): MNHNS, SASEGT. Per the authors' pipeline: Amplification of reference gene primers provided the estimated nucleated cell counts. Libraries were prepared by immunoSEQ multiplex PCR; TCRdb keeps only in-frame clonotypes and omits some of them. Clone size and V and J calls were adopted from that table, with D and trimming inferred from the DNA. The sample gives approximately 150,000 clones, over 80% of which show up once; around 1.6% is in the top ten. The rearrangement links TRBV6-1 to TRBJ1-1; D is ambiguous. The specimen sequenced was peripheral blood. The source of this sequence is a woman in her fifties or sixties with acute or convalescent COVID-19. CDR3 in DNA: TGTGCCAGCAGTGATTCGGGCGGGATCACTGAAGCTTTCTTT. The encoded protein is CASSDSGGITEAFF.